These T cell receptor beta chains were read from a single sample in a study of blood T cell repertoires in COVID-19. Data came from immunoSEQ multiplex PCR; TCRdb stores just in-frame clones and leaves some out. Of about 41,000 clones in the sample, 65% to 85% were seen once. The sample consisted of peripheral blood. The receptors here all came from a woman at least 80 years old with active or convalescent COVID-19. The CDR3 runs from the conserved cysteine through the conserved F or W. Not every row has a clone size; where given, it reads once, few, many or a size class.

TRBJ1-2,TRBV12-3/TRBV12-4,.,CASRFGGGGGYTF
TRBJ1-6,TRBV6-1,.,CASSEGLLGNSPLHF
TRBJ2-2,TRBV12-3/TRBV12-4,.,CASSDGRELFF
TRBJ1-5,TRBV3-1/TRBV3-2,.,CASSQGGADNQPQHF
TRBJ2-5,TRBV7-2,.,CASSLQGMDQETQYF
TRBJ1-2,TRBV19,once,CASSQRGRNGYTF
TRBJ2-1,TRBV5-1,.,CASGTGPPYNEQFF
TRBJ2-7,TRBV28,.,CASSGPGQGDSQYF
TRBJ2-1,TRBV28,.,CAGGGGRYNEQFF
TRBJ1-2,TRBV5-5,.,CASSLTPGGAEGYTF
TRBJ2-1,TRBV9,.,CASSGGDGRFYNEQFF
TRBJ1-1,TRBV6-6,few,CASSYKGGAFF
TRBJ1-2,TRBV12-3/TRBV12-4,once,CASSLGQGRGYTF
TRBJ2-7,TRBV19,.,CASRTEDHEQYF
TRBJ2-3,TRBV6-6,.,CASSPKYLFGSTTDTQYF
TRBJ2-1,TRBV10-3,.,CATMTSGSGNFGYNEQFF
TRBJ1-1,TRBV2,once,CASSVGRDTEAFF
TRBJ2-5,TRBV29-1,.,CSVGQGAIQETQYF
TRBJ2-1,TRBV7-9,.,CASSLYRGRTYNEQFF
TRBJ2-7,TRBV3-1/TRBV3-2,.,CASSSDSLAGASEQYF
TRBJ2-1,TRBV28,.,CASSLGTSGGYNEQFF
TRBJ2-1,TRBV21-1,.,CASSDGENEQFF
TRBJ1-5,TRBV2,.,CASSDRQYPDQPQHF
TRBJ2-7,TRBV9,few,CASSVEGTSVYEQYF
TRBJ1-6,TRBV5-6,.,CASSLQGQGNSPLHF
TRBJ2-1,TRBV27,few,CASSLSGLEVRNEQFF
TRBJ1-5,TRBV19,once,CASSNGASRQPQHF
TRBJ2-1,TRBV7-3,.,CASSQNSGPYNEQFF
TRBJ1-4,TRBV3-1/TRBV3-2,few,CASSRRQGGEKLFF
TRBJ2-7,TRBV6-5,.,CASRVGTGRYEQYF